The 14 T cell receptor beta chains listed next were all sequenced from one sample in a study of T cell responses to AZD1222 COVID-19 vaccine. The repertoire was sequenced with immunoSEQ multiplex PCR; TCRdb's copy has only in-frame clones and lacks some. Of some 130,000 clones listed, over 75% are singletons. The specimen was peripheral blood, collected 28 days after the second AZD1222 dose. The receptors were sampled from an adult who received the AZD1222 COVID-19 vaccine.

V usage is TRBV28 and J usage is TRBJ1-1; D might be TRBD1 (5 bases). The germline gives CDR1 MDHEN, CDR2 SYDVKM. V lost 1 base and J 5 bases, leaving 11 bases between the germline ends. The CDR3 totals 14 residues. As DNA, the CDR3 is TGTGCCAGCAGTTTATCGGGGGGTGGAACTGAAGCTTTCTTT. It translates to CASSLSGGGTEAFF.

The chain carries TRBV9 and TRBJ1-1; D is unresolved. Trimming took 4 bases from V and 8 from J, leaving 9 bases between them. Germline loops: CDR1 SGDLS, CDR2 YYNGEE. The CDR3 covers 11 residues. The CDR3 spells CASSSRMEAFF. In DNA, the CDR3 is TGTGCCAGCAGCTCCAGGATGGAAGCTTTCTTT.

The V gene is TRBV5-1, the J gene TRBJ2-3, with 8 bases matching TRBD2. The CDR3 is 16 amino acids. J was trimmed by 4 bases and V by 4 bases; bases with no gene match: 11. CDR1 and CDR2 from the germline V gene are SGHRS and YFSETQ. In DNA, the CDR3 is TGCGCCAGCAGCCCTACCGGGGGACTAGAGTCAGATACGCAGTATTTT. Encoded protein: CASSPTGGLESDTQYF.

V and J are TRBV5-1 and TRBJ2-1, with 10 bases that match TRBD2. Trimming at V came to 7 bases and at J to 9 bases, leaving 13 bases not matched to a gene. The CDR3 sequence is 15 residues long. The germline gives CDR1 SGHRS, CDR2 YFSETQ. CDR3 loop: CASGRGTSEMGEQFF. For the CDR3, the DNA is TGCGCCAGCGGACGAGGGACTAGCGAAATGGGTGAGCAGTTCTTC.

The chain carries TRBV7-9 and TRBJ1-2; TRBD1 matches 7 bases. The CDR3 totals 13 residues. CDR1 is SEHNR, CDR2 FQNEAQ, per germline (reference sequence). The V segment lost 4 bases and the J segment 6 bases; nucleotides outside the gene matches: 5. CDR3 sequence (DNA): TGTGCCAGCAGCTCAGACAGGGTGGATGGCTACACCTTC. Protein product: CASSSDRVDGYTF.

V usage is TRBV10-3 and J usage is TRBJ1-6; 7 bases agree with TRBD1. Trimming took 8 bases from V and 10 from J; bases not matched to a gene: 8. The CDR3 extends over 13 amino acids. Per the germline V gene, CDR1 is ENHRY and CDR2 is SYGVKD. The CDR3 DNA follows: TGTGCCATCGGACAGGACGAGATGTCACCCCTCCACTTT. Its protein product is CAIGQDEMSPLHF.

The chain joins TRBV7-6 to TRBJ2-1, with D uncertain. V shed 6 bases and J shed 0 bases, with 15 bases lying between them. Germline V gives CDR1 SGHVS, CDR2 FNYEAQ. This CDR3 has 16 residues. The CDR3: CASSRSPSSSYNEQFF. In DNA, the CDR3 is TGTGCCAGCAGTCGATCGCCCTCAAGCTCCTACAATGAGCAGTTCTTC.

V and J are TRBV27 and TRBJ2-1; no firm D call. V shed 7 bases and J shed 0 bases, with 7 bases lying between them. The CDR3 totals 13 residues. CDR1 MNHEY and CDR2 SMNVEV come from the germline V gene (reference sequence). DNA of the CDR3: TGTGCCAGCAACCCGAGCTCCTACAATGAGCAGTTCTTC. Translating gives CASNPSSYNEQFF.

The rearrangement uses TRBV7-2 and TRBJ1-4; D not resolved. This CDR3 comprises 14 residues. Germline CDR1 is SGHTA and CDR2 is FQGNSA. The ends were cut back, 7 bases at V and 3 bases at J, with 12 bases in the middle. The CDR3 DNA follows: TGTGCCAGCACCTCCCACGGGTCTAATGAAAAACTGTTTTTT. This translates into CASTSHGSNEKLFF.

The V gene is TRBV12-3 or TRBV12-4, the J gene TRBJ2-7; D assignment may be TRBD1 or TRBD2 (5 bases each). Trimming removed 3 bases from V and 2 bases from J, with 8 bases in between. The CDR3 has 13 amino acids. The CDR3 DNA reads as TGTGCCAGCAGTTTGGGGGAAGCCTACGAGCAGTACTTC. Protein product: CASSLGEAYEQYF.

The chain carries TRBV7-2 and TRBJ2-5; 7 nucleotides agree with TRBD1. The CDR3 is 15 amino acids. The germline V gene has CDR1 SGHTA and CDR2 FQGNSA. Trimming removed 5 bases from V and 1 base from J; junction bases left unmatched: 7. Here the CDR3 reads CASSQGVGLQETQYF. The CDR3 DNA reads as TGTGCCAGCAGCCAGGGGGTGGGTCTCCAAGAGACCCAGTACTTC.

The chain recombines TRBV5-1 with TRBJ2-3; D gene uncertain. CDR3 length equals 11 residues. Between the trimmed V and J ends, which lost 2 bases and 5 bases, there was a span of 3 bases. Germline lookup yields CDR1 SGHRS and CDR2 YFSETQ. CDR3 protein: CASSLGDTQYF. Written as DNA, the CDR3 is TGCGCCAGCAGCTTAGGAGATACGCAGTATTTT.

This clone was detected once. The chain joins TRBV30 to TRBJ2-3; 9 bases are shared with TRBD1. This CDR3 spans 15 amino acids. Unmatched junction bases numbered 3, after V lost 2 bases and J lost 0 bases. CDR1 is GTSNPN, CDR2 SVGIG, per germline (reference sequence). The CDR3 bases are TGTGCCTGGAGTATGGGGACAGGGAGCACAGATACGCAGTATTTT. It yields the protein CAWSMGTGSTDTQYF.

The chain has TRBV5-4 and TRBJ1-2; D gene unclear. The V end lost 4 bases, the J end lost 4 bases, and 8 bases lay between the germline ends. CDR1 is SGHNT and CDR2 is YYREEE in the germline V gene (reference sequence). This CDR3 spans 12 amino acids. As DNA, the CDR3 is TGTGCCAGCAGCCAAGACACCTATGGCTACACCTTC. Encoded protein: CASSQDTYGYTF. The full variable domain, with the rest looked up from reference TRBV5-4 and TRBJ1-2, is ETGVTQSPTHLIKTRGQQVTLRCSSQSGHNTVSWYQQALGQGPQFIFQYYREEENGRGNFPPRFSGLQFPNYSSELNVNALELDDSALYLCASSQDTYGYTFGSGTRLTVV.